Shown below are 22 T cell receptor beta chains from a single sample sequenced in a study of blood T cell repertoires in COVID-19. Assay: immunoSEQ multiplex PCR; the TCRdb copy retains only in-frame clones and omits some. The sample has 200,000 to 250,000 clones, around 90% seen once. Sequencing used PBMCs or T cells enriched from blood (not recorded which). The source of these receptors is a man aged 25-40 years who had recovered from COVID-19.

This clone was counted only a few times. CDR3 coding DNA: TGTGCCAGCAGTTCAGGGGATAGCTATGGCTACACCTTC. This sequence encodes CASSSGDSYGYTF. V is TRBV28 and J is TRBJ1-2, with D possibly matching TRBD1 (6 bases). The CDR3 spans 13 residues. Looked up from germline, CDR1 is MDHEN and CDR2 is SYDVKM. Trimming removed 4 bases at V and 4 bases at J, with 10 bases between.

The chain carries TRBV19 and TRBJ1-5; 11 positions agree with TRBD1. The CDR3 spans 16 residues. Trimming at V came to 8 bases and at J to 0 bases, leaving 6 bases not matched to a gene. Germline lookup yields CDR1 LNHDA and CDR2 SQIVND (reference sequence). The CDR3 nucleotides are TGTGCCAGTCACCGGACAGGGGGCGATAGCAATCAGCCCCAGCATTTT. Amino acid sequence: CASHRTGGDSNQPQHF.

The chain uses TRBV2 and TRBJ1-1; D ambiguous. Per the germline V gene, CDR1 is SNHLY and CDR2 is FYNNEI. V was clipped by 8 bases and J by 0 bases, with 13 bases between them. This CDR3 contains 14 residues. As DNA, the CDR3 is TGTGCCAGCCTTACCACAGCAATGAACACTGAAGCTTTCTTT. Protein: CASLTTAMNTEAFF.

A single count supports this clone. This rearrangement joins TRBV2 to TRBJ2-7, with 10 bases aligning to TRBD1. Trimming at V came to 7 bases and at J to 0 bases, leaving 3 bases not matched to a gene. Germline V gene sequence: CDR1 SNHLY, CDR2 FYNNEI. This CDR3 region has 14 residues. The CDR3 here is CASIRDRGSYEQYF. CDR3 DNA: TGTGCCAGCATTCGGGACAGGGGCTCCTACGAGCAGTACTTC.

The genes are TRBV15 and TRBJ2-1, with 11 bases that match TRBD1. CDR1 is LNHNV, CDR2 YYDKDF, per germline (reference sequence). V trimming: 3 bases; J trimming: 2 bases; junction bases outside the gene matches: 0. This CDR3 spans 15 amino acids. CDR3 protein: CATSRGQGAYNEQFF. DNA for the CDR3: TGTGCCACCAGCAGGGGACAGGGGGCCTACAATGAGCAGTTCTTC.

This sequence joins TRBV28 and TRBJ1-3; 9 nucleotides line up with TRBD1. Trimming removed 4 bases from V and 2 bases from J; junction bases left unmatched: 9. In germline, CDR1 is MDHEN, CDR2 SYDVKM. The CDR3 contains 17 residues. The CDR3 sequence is CASSSWTGETTGNTIYF. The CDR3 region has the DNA TGTGCCAGCAGTTCCTGGACAGGGGAGACGACTGGAAACACCATATATTTT.

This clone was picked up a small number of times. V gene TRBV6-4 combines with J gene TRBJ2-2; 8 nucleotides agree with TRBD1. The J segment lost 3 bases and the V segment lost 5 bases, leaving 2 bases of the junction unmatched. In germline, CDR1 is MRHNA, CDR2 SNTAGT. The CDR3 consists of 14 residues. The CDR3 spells CASSPQGDTGELFF. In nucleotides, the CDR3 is TGTGCCAGCAGTCCACAGGGGGACACCGGGGAGCTGTTTTTT.

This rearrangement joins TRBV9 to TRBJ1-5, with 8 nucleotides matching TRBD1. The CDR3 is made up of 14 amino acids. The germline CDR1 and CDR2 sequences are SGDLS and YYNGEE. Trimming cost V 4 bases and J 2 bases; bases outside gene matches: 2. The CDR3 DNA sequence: TGTGCCAGCAGCTCGACAGGGGGCAATCAGCCCCAGCATTTT. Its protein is CASSSTGGNQPQHF.

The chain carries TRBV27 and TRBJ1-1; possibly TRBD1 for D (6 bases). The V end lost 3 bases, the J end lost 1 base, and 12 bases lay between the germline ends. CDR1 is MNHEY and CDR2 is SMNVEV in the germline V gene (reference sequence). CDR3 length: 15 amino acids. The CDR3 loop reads CASSFQGQRNTEAFF. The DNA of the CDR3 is TGTGCCAGCAGTTTTCAGGGGCAAAGGAACACTGAAGCTTTCTTT.

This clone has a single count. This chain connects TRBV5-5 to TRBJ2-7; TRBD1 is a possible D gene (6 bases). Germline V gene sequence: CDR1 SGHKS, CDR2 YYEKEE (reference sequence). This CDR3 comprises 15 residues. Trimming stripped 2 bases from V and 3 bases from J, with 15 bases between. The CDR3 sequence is CASSLYVGASYEQYF. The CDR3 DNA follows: TGTGCCAGCAGCTTATATGTGGGGGCCAGCTACGAGCAGTACTTC.

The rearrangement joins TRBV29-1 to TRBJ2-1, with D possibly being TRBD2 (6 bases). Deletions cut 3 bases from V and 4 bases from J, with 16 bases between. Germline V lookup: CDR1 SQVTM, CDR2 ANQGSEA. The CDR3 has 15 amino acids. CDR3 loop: CSVEFLVAEYNEQFF. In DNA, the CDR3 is TGCAGCGTTGAGTTTCTGGTAGCGGAATACAATGAGCAGTTCTTC.

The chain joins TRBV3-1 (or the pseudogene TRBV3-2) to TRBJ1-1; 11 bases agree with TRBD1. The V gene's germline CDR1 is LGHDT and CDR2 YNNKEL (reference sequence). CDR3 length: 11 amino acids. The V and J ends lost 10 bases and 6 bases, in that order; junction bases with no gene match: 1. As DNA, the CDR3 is TGTGCCACGGGACAGGGGGCTGAAGCTTTCTTT. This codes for CATGQGAEAFF.

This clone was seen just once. This chain's CDR3 is CASRTTGVGGYTF. DNA of the CDR3: TGTGCCAGCAGGACAACAGGGGTGGGAGGCTACACCTTC. The chain carries TRBV3-1 (or the pseudogene TRBV3-2) and TRBJ1-2; 7 positions agree with TRBD1. V lost 6 bases and J lost 8; bases outside the gene matches: 9. The CDR3 runs to 13 residues. Germline V gives CDR1 LGHDT, CDR2 YNNKEL (reference sequence).

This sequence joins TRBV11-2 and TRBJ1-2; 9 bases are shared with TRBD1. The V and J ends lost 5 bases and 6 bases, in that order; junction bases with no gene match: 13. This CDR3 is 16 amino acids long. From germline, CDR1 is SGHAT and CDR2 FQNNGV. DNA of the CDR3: TGTGCCAGCAGCGTATACCGGGACAGGGCTTTAAATGGCTACACCTTC. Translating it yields CASSVYRDRALNGYTF.

This CDR3 reads CSVRSRGGTEAFF. In DNA, the CDR3 is TGCAGCGTGAGGTCTAGGGGGGGCACTGAAGCTTTCTTT. V usage is TRBV29-1 and J usage is TRBJ1-1; D is possibly TRBD1 (6 bases). The CDR3 covers 13 residues. The germline gives CDR1 SQVTM, CDR2 ANQGSEA. Trimming cost V 6 bases and J 4 bases, with 15 bases left between them.

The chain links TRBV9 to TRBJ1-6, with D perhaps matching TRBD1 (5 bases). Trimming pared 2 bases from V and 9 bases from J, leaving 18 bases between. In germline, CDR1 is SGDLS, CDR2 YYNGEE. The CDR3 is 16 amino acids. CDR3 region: CASSVGRERWGSPLHF. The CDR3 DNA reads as TGTGCCAGCAGCGTGGGGCGGGAACGTTGGGGTTCACCCCTCCACTTT.

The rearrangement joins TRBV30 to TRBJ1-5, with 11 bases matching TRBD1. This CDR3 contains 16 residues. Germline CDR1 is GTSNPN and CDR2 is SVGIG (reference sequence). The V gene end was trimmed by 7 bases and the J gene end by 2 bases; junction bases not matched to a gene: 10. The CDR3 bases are TGTGCCTCCACCGGGACAGGGGGAGTGGGCAATCAGCCCCAGCATTTT. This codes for CASTGTGGVGNQPQHF.

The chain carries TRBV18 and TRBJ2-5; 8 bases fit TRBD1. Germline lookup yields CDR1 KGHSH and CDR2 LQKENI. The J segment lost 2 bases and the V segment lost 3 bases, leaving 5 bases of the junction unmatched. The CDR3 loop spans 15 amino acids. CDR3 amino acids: CASSPPGQGQETQYF. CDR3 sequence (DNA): TGTGCCAGCTCACCGCCCGGACAGGGTCAAGAGACCCAGTACTTC. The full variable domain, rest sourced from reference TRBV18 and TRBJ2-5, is NAGVMQNPRHLVRRRGQEARLRCSPMKGHSHVYWYRQLPEEGLKFMVYLQKENIIDESGMPKERFSAEFPKEGPSILRIQQVVRGDSAAYFCASSPPGQGQETQYFGPGTRLLVL.

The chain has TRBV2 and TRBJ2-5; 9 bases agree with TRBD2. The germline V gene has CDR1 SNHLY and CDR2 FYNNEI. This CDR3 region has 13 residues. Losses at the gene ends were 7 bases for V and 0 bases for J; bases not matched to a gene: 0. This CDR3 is CASTSGNQETQYF. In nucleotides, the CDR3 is TGTGCCAGCACTAGCGGGAACCAAGAGACCCAGTACTTC.

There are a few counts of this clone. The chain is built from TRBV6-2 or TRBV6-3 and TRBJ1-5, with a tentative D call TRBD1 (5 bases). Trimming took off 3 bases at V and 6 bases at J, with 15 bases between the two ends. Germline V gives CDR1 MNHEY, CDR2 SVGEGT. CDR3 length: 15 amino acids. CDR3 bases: TGTGCCAGCAGTTATGACAGCTTGATGGCTCAGCCCCAGCATTTT. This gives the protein CASSYDSLMAQPQHF.

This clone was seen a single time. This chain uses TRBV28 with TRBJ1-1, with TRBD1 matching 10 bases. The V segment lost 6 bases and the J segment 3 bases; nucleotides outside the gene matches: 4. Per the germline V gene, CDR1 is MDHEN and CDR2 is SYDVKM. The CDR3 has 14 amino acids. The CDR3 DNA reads TGTGCCAGCAGACAGGACAGGGGGGACACTGAAGCTTTCTTT. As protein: CASRQDRGDTEAFF.

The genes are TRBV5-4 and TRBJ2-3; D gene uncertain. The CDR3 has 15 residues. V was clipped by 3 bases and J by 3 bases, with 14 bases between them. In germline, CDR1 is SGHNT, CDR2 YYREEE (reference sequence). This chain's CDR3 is CASSYSTARTDTQYF. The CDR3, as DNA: TGTGCCAGCAGCTACTCCACCGCTAGGACAGATACGCAGTATTTT.